This T cell receptor beta chain originates from a study of T cells in Graves' hyperthyroidism and ophthalmopathy. Study in general: It was at initial diagnosis, before any treatment, that peripheral blood was collected.

This clonotype was counted a few times. A clone one base away is much larger, so this may be a read error. The definition of stable Graves' hyperthyroidism was no ophthalmopathy progression within 18 months. Hyperthyroidism in the patients, aged 18 to 65, was newly diagnosed and under 2 months in duration. Regions amplified from RNA transcripts were the TCR beta CDR3 regions. An initial round of RT-PCR targeting the TCR CDR3 relied on the HTBI primer set. TCRdb reanalysed the multiplex PCR reads using MiXCR and keeps one entry per CDR3 protein. Of around 350,000 distinct CDR3 sequences in the sample, about 12% were seen once. Sequences were obtained from blood. The clonotype comes from a woman between 18 and 30 years old with Graves' hyperthyroidism.

This CDR3 is CASSSISGNIFNEQFF. In nucleotides, the CDR3 is TGTGCCAGCAGTTCAATTAGCGGGAATATCTTCAATGAGCAGTTCTTC. V gene TRBV12-3 or TRBV12-4 combines with J gene TRBJ2-1; TRBD2 aligns across 8 bases. Unmatched junction bases numbered 11, after V lost 4 bases and J lost 6 bases. This CDR3 is built from 16 residues.